A single T cell receptor (beta chain) is shown here with its context. The V gene's germline CDR1 is SGHTA and CDR2 FQGNSA. The ends were cut back, 5 bases at V and 0 bases at J, with 5 bases in the middle. The CDR3 runs to 13 residues. The PCR used 60 Vbeta and 13 Jbeta primers. Libraries were prepared by immunoSEQ multiplex PCR; TCRdb keeps only in-frame clonotypes and omits some of them. In the table there are around 200,000 clones, 79% of which are singletons. The data originate from a study of cytomegalovirus exposure and HLA in healthy donors. Sequencing used PBMCs. The chain recombines TRBV7-2 with TRBJ2-1; D gene ambiguous. The clonotype comes from a woman younger than 45 in good health and CMV-seropositive. CDR3: CASSRSSYNEQFF. The CDR3 DNA is TGTGCCAGCAGCCGGAGCTCCTACAATGAGCAGTTCTTC.